The 3 T cell receptor beta chains below come from one sample, sequenced in a study of blood T cell repertoires in COVID-19 (dated by TCRdb to the early 2020s). The library was obtained by the immunoSEQ multiplex PCR assay. TCRdb obtained this table from immuneACCESS and retained in-frame rearrangements with V and J assigned. These tables miss some clones; where compared with another copy, unresolved V genes account for less than half of the shortfall, and the remainder is unexplained. Here the sample has about 280,000 clones; 86% occur a single time. The biggest ten clones account for 2% to 2.5% of the sample. The sequencing input was peripheral blood. Receptors originate from a young woman who had recovered from COVID-19.

V is TRBV2 and J is TRBJ2-2, with 7 bases that match TRBD2. The CDR3 is made up of 14 amino acids. V shed 8 bases and J 4 bases; nucleotides not matched to a gene: 7. The germline V gene encodes CDR1 SNHLY and CDR2 FYNNEI. CDR3 sequence (DNA): TGTGCCAGCGGTGCCCTAGCGGCCACCGGGGAGCTGTTTTTT. Its protein is CASGALAATGELFF.

CDR3 bases: TGTGCCAGCAGCCCGACGGCCAGCGAAGAGACCCAGTACTTC. Translating gives CASSPTASEETQYF. V usage is TRBV7-3 and J usage is TRBJ2-5; the D is unclear. Deletions cut 5 bases from V and 3 bases from J, with 13 bases between. Germline-derived CDR1 and CDR2 are SGHTA and FQGTGA. The CDR3 extends over 14 amino acids. The full variable domain, completed using reference TRBV7-3 and TRBJ2-5, is GAGVSQTPSNKVTEKGKYVELRCDPISGHTALYWYRQSLGQGPEFLIYFQGTGAADDSGLPNDRFFAVRPEGSVSTLKIQRTERGDSAVYLCASSPTASEETQYFGPGTRLLVL.

The rearrangement links TRBV13 to TRBJ2-6, with a weak D call TRBD1 (6 bases). In germline, CDR1 is PRHDT, CDR2 FYEKMQ (reference sequence). This CDR3 contains 16 residues. V was pared by 5 bases and J by 4 bases, with 15 bases between. CDR3 nucleotide sequence: TGTGCCAGCAGCCCTATGGACAGTGCCGGGGCCAACGTCCTGACTTTC. As protein: CASSPMDSAGANVLTF.